This TCR beta chain is from a study of blood T cell repertoires in COVID-19. Study-level background: Samples of COVID-19 (acute and convalescent) were obtained from the United States, Italy and Spain.

The CDR3 has 15 amino acids. The germline V gene has CDR1 SSHAT and CDR2 FNYEAQ (reference sequence). Data came from immunoSEQ multiplex PCR; TCRdb stores just in-frame clones and leaves some out. The table has 120,000 to 150,000 clones, 75% to 85% seen once. Sequencing input: peripheral blood. This receptor was taken from a human donor with acute or convalescent COVID-19. The donor label of this sample is uncertain. V is TRBV7-7 and J is TRBJ1-1; D is uncertain. The CDR3: CATQLRRRLNTEAFF. CDR3 nucleotides: TGTGCTACCCAGCTTAGAAGGAGACTGAACACTGAAGCTTTCTTT.